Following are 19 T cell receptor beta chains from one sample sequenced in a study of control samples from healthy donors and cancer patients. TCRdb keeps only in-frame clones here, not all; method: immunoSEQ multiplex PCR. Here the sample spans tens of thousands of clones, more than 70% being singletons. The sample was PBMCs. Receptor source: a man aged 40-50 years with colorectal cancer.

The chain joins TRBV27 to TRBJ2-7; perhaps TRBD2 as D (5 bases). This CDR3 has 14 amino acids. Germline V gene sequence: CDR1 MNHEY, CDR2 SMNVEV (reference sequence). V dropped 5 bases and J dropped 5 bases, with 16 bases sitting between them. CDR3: CASSTMSGSNEQYF. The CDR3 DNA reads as TGTGCCAGCAGTACTATGTCGGGGAGTAACGAGCAGTACTTC.

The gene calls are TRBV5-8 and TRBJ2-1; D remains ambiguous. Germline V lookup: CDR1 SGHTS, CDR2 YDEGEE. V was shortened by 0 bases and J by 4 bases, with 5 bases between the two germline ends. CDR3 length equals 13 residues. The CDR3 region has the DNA TGTGCCAGCAGCTTGGCCAGTTACAATGAGCAGTTCTTC. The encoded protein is CASSLASYNEQFF.

The CDR3 loop reads CASSSGDENNEQFF. CDR3 nucleotide sequence: TGTGCCAGCAGTTCAGGGGACGAAAACAATGAGCAGTTCTTC. The chain combines TRBV27 with TRBJ2-1; tentative D call: TRBD1 (6 bases). Trimming took off 4 bases at V and 5 bases at J, with 12 bases between the two ends. Looked up from germline, CDR1 is MNHEY and CDR2 is SMNVEV (reference sequence). This CDR3 is 14 amino acids long.

The CDR3 DNA reads as TGTGCCAGCATCCCGAGGGGACAGGGGGCGTCTGGCTACACCTTC. This codes for CASIPRGQGASGYTF. The chain combines TRBV5-6 with TRBJ1-2, with 12 bases that match TRBD1. Germline V gene data show CDR1 as SGHDT and CDR2 as YYEEEE. The CDR3 consists of 15 residues. Unmatched junction bases numbered 10, after V lost 6 bases and J lost 7 bases.

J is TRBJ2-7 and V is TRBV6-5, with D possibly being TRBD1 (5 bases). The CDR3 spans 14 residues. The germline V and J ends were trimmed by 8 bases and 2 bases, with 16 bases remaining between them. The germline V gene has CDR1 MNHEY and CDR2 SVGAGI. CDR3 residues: CASGRGYSTYEQYF. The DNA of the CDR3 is TGTGCCAGCGGAAGGGGATATTCGACCTACGAGCAGTACTTC.

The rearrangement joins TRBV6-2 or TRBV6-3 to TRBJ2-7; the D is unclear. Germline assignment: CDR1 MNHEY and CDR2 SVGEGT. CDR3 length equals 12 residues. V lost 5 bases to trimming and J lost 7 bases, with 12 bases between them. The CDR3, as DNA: TGTGCCAGCAGTGTTAGGGTCGGGGAGCAGTACTTC. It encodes CASSVRVGEQYF.

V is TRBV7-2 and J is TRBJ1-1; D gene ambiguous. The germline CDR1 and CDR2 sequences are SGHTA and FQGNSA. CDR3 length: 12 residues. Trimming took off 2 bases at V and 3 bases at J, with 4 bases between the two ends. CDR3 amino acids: CASSLWYTEAFF. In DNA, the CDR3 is TGTGCCAGCAGCTTATGGTACACTGAAGCTTTCTTT.

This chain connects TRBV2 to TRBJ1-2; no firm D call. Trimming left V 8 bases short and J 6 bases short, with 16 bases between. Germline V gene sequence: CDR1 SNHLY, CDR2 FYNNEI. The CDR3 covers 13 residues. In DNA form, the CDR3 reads TGTGCCAGCCAAATCCGGGAATACCATGGCTACACCTTC. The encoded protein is CASQIREYHGYTF.

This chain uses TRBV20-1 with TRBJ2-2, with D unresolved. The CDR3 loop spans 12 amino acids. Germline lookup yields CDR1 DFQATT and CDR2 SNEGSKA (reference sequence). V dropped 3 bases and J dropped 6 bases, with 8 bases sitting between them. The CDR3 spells CSASNSPGELFF. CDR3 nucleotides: TGCAGTGCTAGTAATAGTCCCGGGGAGCTGTTTTTT.

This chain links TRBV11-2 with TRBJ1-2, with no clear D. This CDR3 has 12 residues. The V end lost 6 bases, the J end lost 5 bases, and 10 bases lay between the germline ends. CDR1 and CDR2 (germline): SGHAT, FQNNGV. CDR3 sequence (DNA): TGTGCCAGCAGTCTCCACAGTTATGGCTACACCTTC. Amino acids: CASSLHSYGYTF. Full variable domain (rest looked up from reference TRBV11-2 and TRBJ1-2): EAGVAQSPRYKIIEKRQSVAFWCNPISGHATLYWYQQILGQGPKLLIQFQNNGVVDDSQLPKDRFSAERLKGVDSTLKIQPAKLEDSAVYLCASSLHSYGYTFGSGTRLTVV.

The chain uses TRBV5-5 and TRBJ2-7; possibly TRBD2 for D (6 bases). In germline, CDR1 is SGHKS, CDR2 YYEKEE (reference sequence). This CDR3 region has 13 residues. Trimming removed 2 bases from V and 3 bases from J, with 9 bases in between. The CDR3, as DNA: TGTGCCAGCAGCTTCGGAGGGTACTACGAGCAGTACTTC. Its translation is CASSFGGYYEQYF.

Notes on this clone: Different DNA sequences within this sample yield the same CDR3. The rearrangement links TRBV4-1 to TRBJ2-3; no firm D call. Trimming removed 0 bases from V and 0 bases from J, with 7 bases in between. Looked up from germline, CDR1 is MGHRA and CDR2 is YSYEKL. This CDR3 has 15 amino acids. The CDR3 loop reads CASSQDSSSTDTQYF. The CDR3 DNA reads TGCGCCAGCAGCCAAGATTCCTCTAGCACAGATACGCAGTATTTT.

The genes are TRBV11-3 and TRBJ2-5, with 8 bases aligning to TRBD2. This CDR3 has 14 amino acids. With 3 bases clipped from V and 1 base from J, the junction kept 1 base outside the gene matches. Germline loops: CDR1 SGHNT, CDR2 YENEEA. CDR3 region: CASSFTSGQETQYF. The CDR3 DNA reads TGTGCCAGCAGCTTCACTAGCGGCCAAGAGACCCAGTACTTC.

CDR3 in amino acids: CASSLRAQETAFF. The CDR3 DNA reads TGCGCCAGCAGCTTGAGGGCACAGGAGACCGCTTTCTTT. The rearrangement links TRBV5-1 to TRBJ1-1; tentative D call: TRBD1 (5 bases). The V gene lost 1 base and the J gene lost 11 bases, with 15 bases spanning the gap. The CDR3 has 13 amino acids. CDR1 SGHRS and CDR2 YFSETQ come from the germline V gene. The full variable domain, rest sourced from reference TRBV5-1 and TRBJ1-1, is KAGVTQTPRYLIKTRGQQVTLSCSPISGHRSVSWYQQTPGQGLQFLFEYFSETQRNKGNFPGRFSGRQFSNSRSEMNVSTLELGDSALYLCASSLRAQETAFFGQGTRLTVV.

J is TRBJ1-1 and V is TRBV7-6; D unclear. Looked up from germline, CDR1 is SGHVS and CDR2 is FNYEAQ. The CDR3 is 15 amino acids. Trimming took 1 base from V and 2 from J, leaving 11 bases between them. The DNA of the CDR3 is TGTGCCAGCAGCTTAGACCCGGGAGGAAACACTGAAGCTTTCTTT. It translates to CASSLDPGGNTEAFF.

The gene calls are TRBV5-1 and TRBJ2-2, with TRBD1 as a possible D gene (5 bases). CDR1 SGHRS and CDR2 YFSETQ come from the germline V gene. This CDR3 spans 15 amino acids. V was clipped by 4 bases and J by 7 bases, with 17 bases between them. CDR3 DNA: TGCGCCAGCAGCCCTGGGCGGCAGGGCAACGGGGAGCTGTTTTTT. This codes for CASSPGRQGNGELFF.

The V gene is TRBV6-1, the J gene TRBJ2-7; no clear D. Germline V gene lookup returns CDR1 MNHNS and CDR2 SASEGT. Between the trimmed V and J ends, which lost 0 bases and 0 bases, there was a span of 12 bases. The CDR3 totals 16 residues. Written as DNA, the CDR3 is TGTGCCAGCAGTGAAGCGCTTACAGTGAGCTCCTACGAGCAGTACTTC. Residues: CASSEALTVSSYEQYF.

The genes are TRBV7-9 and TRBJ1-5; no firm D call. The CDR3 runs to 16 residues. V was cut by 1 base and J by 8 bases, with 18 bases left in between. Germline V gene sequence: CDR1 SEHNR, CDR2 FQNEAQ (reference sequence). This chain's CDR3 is CASSLGRGPTSEPQHF. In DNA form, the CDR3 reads TGTGCCAGCAGCTTAGGAAGAGGGCCCACTTCGGAGCCCCAGCATTTT.

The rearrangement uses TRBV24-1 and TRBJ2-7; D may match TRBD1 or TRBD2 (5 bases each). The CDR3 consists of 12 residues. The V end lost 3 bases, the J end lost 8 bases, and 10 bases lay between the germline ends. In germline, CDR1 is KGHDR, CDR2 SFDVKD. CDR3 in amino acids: CATSDVGAQQYF. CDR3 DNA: TGTGCCACCAGTGATGTCGGGGCCCAGCAGTACTTC.